Given below is one TCR beta chain in context. What it binds is unknown. The data are from a study of Ad26.COV2.S vaccination and SARS-CoV-2 variants. Study-level background: The Ad26.COV2.S arm of the COV1001 trial was where the donor was placed. Recipients of Ad26.COV2.S got it intramuscularly, once or twice 56 days apart.

Study-level results: The analyses of TCR breadth and depth may have understated the size of total T cell responses.

Treatment of the sample: about 20 received Ad26.COV2.S at low or high dose, single or two shots; about five received placebo; per-sample allocation not given. Specimens were obtained on day 63 following the first vaccine or placebo injection. Repertoires were generated with immunoSEQ multiplex PCR, while TCRdb's copy carries only in-frame clones and drops some. Here the sample spans about 350,000 clones, 88% being singletons. From germline, CDR1 is SGHAT and CDR2 FQNNGV. The CDR3 consists of 12 residues. The V end lost 5 bases, the J end lost 6 bases, and 10 bases lay between the germline ends. The source material was peripheral blood, sampled in a trial of Ad26.COV2.S vaccine versus placebo. This clonotype was sampled from a person between 18 and 65 years old who received the Ad26.COV2.S COVID-19 vaccine or a placebo. The V and J genes are TRBV11-2 and TRBJ1-1; D is unclear. CDR3 loop: CASSPSRSEAFF. DNA for the CDR3: TGTGCCAGCAGCCCAAGTCGGTCTGAAGCTTTCTTT.